One sample yielded the 23 T cell receptor beta chains listed below, sequenced in a study of neoadjuvant anti-PD-1 for oral cavity cancer. The table came from immunoSEQ multiplex PCR; TCRdb's copy has only in-frame clones and leaves some out. The data contain about 15,000 clones, 36% of them singletons. The time point here: after neoadjuvant nivolumab, at surgical resection. The sample consisted of tumor tissue, taken after nivolumab (anti-PD-1) treatment. The receptors were gathered from a person aged 40 to 85 with oral cavity squamous cell carcinoma.

By sample fraction, this clone is medium-sized. V usage is TRBV30 and J usage is TRBJ2-7; 7 bases map to TRBD1. The V segment lost 0 bases and the J segment 6 bases; nucleotides outside the gene matches: 5. There are 13 residues in the CDR3. Germline V gene data show CDR1 as GTSNPN and CDR2 as SVGIG (reference sequence). This chain's CDR3 is CAWSVQGMGEQYF. Written as DNA, the CDR3 is TGTGCCTGGAGTGTACAGGGGATGGGCGAGCAGTACTTC. The whole variable domain, filled in from reference TRBV30 and TRBJ2-7, reads SQTIHQWPATLVQPVGSPLSLECTVEGTSNPNLYWYRQAAGRGLQLLFYSVGIGQISSEVPQNLSASRPQDRQFILSSKKLLLSDSGFYLCAWSVQGMGEQYFGPGTRLTVT.

The chain links TRBV27 to TRBJ1-5; maybe TRBD1 (5 bases). Germline V CDR1 and CDR2: MNHEY, SMNVEV (reference sequence). CDR3 length: 15 residues. V gave up 3 bases and J gave up 4 bases, with 13 bases separating them. CDR3 sequence reads: CASSFLPPGNQPQHF. The CDR3 bases are TGTGCCAGCAGTTTTTTACCTCCAGGGAATCAGCCCCAGCATTTT.

By frequency in the sample, this clone is medium-sized (0.01 to 0.1%). J is TRBJ2-1 and V is TRBV10-2, with 8 positions matching TRBD2. The trim removed 4 bases at V and 3 bases at J, leaving 2 bases unmatched. Germline CDR1 reads WSHSY; CDR2 reads SAAADI. There are 14 residues in the CDR3. CDR3 loop: CASSAGGDYNEQFF. CDR3 bases: TGCGCCAGCAGTGCGGGGGGGGACTACAATGAGCAGTTCTTC.

This clone was recorded at least ten times. The chain links TRBV27 to TRBJ2-2, with D tentatively TRBD1 or TRBD2 (5 bases each). Per germline, CDR1 MNHEY and CDR2 SMNVEV (reference sequence). With 10 bases removed from V and 8 bases from J, the gap between germline ends came to 11 bases. The CDR3 length is 11 residues. This CDR3 reads CATYWGGELFF. CDR3 nucleotide sequence: TGTGCCACCTACTGGGGGGGGGAGCTGTTTTTT.

Within the sample, this clone is medium-sized. The chain combines TRBV5-1 with TRBJ1-2; TRBD1 matches 7 bases. This CDR3 region has 13 residues. Germline loops: CDR1 SGHRS, CDR2 YFSETQ. V lost 0 bases and J lost 8; bases outside the gene matches: 4. The CDR3 spells CASSLDRGLGYTF. CDR3 nucleotide sequence: TGCGCCAGCAGCTTGGACAGGGGTCTCGGCTACACCTTC. The entire variable domain, with the rest obtained from reference TRBV5-1 and TRBJ1-2, is as follows: KAGVTQTPRYLIKTRGQQVTLSCSPISGHRSVSWYQQTPGQGLQFLFEYFSETQRNKGNFPGRFSGRQFSNSRSEMNVSTLELGDSALYLCASSLDRGLGYTFGSGTRLTVV.

The chain recombines TRBV4-1 with TRBJ1-4, with D uncertain. Germline V gives CDR1 MGHRA, CDR2 YSYEKL. The CDR3 sequence is 19 residues long. The V and J ends lost 0 bases and 9 bases respectively, with 26 bases between them. CDR3 in amino acids: CASSQDPPELTRGMKKLFF. The CDR3 nucleotides read TGCGCCAGCAGCCAAGATCCCCCTGAGCTGACCCGTGGAATGAAAAAACTGTTTTTT.

This clone was found a few times. The CDR3: CASSHDRVGEKLFF. In DNA form, the CDR3 reads TGTGCCAGCAGCCATGACAGGGTAGGCGAAAAACTGTTTTTT. The rearrangement joins TRBV5-4 to TRBJ1-4, with 7 bases lining up with TRBD1. Germline CDR1 SGHNT, CDR2 YYREEE (reference sequence). The junction had 8 bases not matched to a gene; V was cut back by 4 bases and J by 8 bases. The CDR3 is made up of 14 amino acids.

This clone was found many times. The rearrangement joins TRBV5-6 to TRBJ2-7; 8 bases are shared with TRBD1. The germline V gene encodes CDR1 SGHDT and CDR2 YYEEEE. Unmatched junction bases numbered 10, after V lost 2 bases and J lost 3 bases. The CDR3 has 16 residues. CDR3 bases: TGTGCCAGCAGCTTATTACCGGGACAGGAACGCTACGAGCAGTACTTC. The encoded protein is CASSLLPGQERYEQYF.

This clone was seen only a few times. The chain recombines TRBV11-2 with TRBJ1-3; unclear D gene. Looked up from germline, CDR1 is SGHAT and CDR2 is FQNNGV. V lost 0 bases and J 0 bases, leaving 6 bases between the germline ends. This CDR3 region has 15 residues. CDR3 sequence: CASSLDGSSGNTIYF. The CDR3, as DNA: TGTGCCAGCAGCTTAGACGGTAGCTCTGGAAACACCATATATTTT.

This clone turned up a few times. The V call is TRBV5-3, the J call TRBJ1-5, with a tentative D call TRBD1 (6 bases). TRBV5-3 is treated as an ORF (open reading frame) with a function not yet certain. The length of the CDR3 is 13 residues. V shed 2 bases and J shed 4 bases, with 7 bases lying between them. CDR3 residues: CARSLQGNQPQHF. CDR3 coding DNA: TGTGCCAGAAGCTTACAGGGTAATCAGCCCCAGCATTTT.

A single count supports this clone. The junction differs from germline at one of its ends, possibly a read error. The chain employs TRBV15 and TRBJ1-2; possibly TRBD1 for D (5 bases). Germline V gene data show CDR1 as LNHNV and CDR2 as YYDKDF (reference sequence). CDR3 length: 15 residues. Here the CDR3 DNA reads TGTGCCACCAGCAGAGATTTCCAAAACCCCGGGACGGTGGCCTTC. Its protein is CATSRDFQNPGTVAF.

This clone rates as medium-sized. The V call is TRBV7-2, the J call TRBJ2-1, with TRBD2 identical over 11 bases. V lost 7 bases and J lost 0; bases outside the gene matches: 5. The germline V gene encodes CDR1 SGHTA and CDR2 FQGNSA. There are 16 residues in the CDR3. As DNA, the CDR3 is TGTGCCAGCATGGGACTAGCGGACTACTCCTACAATGAGCAGTTCTTC. As protein: CASMGLADYSYNEQFF.

This sequence joins TRBV28 and TRBJ2-1, with D maybe TRBD2 (6 bases). The CDR3 runs 12 residues. Looked up from germline, CDR1 is MDHEN and CDR2 is SYDVKM. Trimming removed 4 bases from V and 15 bases from J, with 16 bases in between. The CDR3 DNA reads TGTGCCAGCAGTTCAAGCGGGTACGGCCTGTTCTTC. Translation gives CASSSSGYGLFF.

The CDR3 sequence: CAWSVPGTGAQETQYF. CDR3 DNA sequence: TGTGCCTGGAGTGTACCTGGGACAGGGGCGCAAGAGACCCAGTACTTC. The rearrangement joins TRBV30 to TRBJ2-5, with 10 nucleotides matching TRBD1. The CDR3 totals 16 residues. CDR1 is GTSNPN and CDR2 is SVGIG in the germline V gene (reference sequence). V trimming: 0 bases; J trimming: 2 bases; junction bases outside the gene matches: 6. Full variable domain (rest looked up from reference TRBV30 and TRBJ2-5): SQTIHQWPATLVQPVGSPLSLECTVEGTSNPNLYWYRQAAGRGLQLLFYSVGIGQISSEVPQNLSASRPQDRQFILSSKKLLLSDSGFYLCAWSVPGTGAQETQYFGPGTRLLVL.

This chain connects TRBV6-1 to TRBJ2-6; D unresolved. Germline-derived CDR1 and CDR2 are MNHNS and SASEGT. Trimming removed 8 bases at V and 4 bases at J, with 12 bases between. The CDR3 covers 14 residues. CDR3 sequence reads: CASGEQAGANVLTF. Written as DNA, the CDR3 is TGTGCCAGCGGAGAGCAAGCGGGGGCCAACGTCCTGACTTTC.

A single count supports this clone. The chain couples TRBV6-5 to TRBJ1-1, with D possibly matching TRBD1 (6 bases). Germline CDR1 is MNHEY and CDR2 is SVGAGI. Trimming took 7 bases from V and 4 from J, leaving 19 bases between them. The CDR3 covers 15 residues. Here the CDR3 reads CASTPLQTGTTEAFF. The DNA for the CDR3 is TGTGCCAGCACCCCACTTCAAACAGGGACCACTGAAGCTTTCTTT.

This clone was detected ten times or more. This chain uses TRBV19 with TRBJ2-2; D ambiguous. The CDR3 has 15 residues. Looked up from germline, CDR1 is LNHDA and CDR2 is SQIVND (reference sequence). V gave up 3 bases and J gave up 6 bases, with 14 bases separating them. The CDR3 sequence is CASSIRVNGAGELFF. CDR3 DNA sequence: TGTGCCAGTAGTATTCGGGTTAATGGAGCCGGGGAGCTGTTTTTT.

This clone was recorded a few times. The V and J genes are TRBV25-1 and TRBJ1-2, with D possibly TRBD1 on 5 matching bases. There are 17 residues in the CDR3. From germline, CDR1 is MGHDK and CDR2 SYGVNS. V was clipped by 0 bases and J by 5 bases, with 19 bases between them. CDR3 amino acids: CASSEYDYGGNLYGYTF. The CDR3 bases are TGTGCCAGCAGTGAATATGATTACGGGGGTAATTTATATGGCTACACCTTC.

The chain recombines TRBV4-3 with TRBJ1-6; D is undetermined. V shed 3 bases and J shed 3 bases, with 12 bases lying between them. CDR3 length: 16 amino acids. Germline V gene sequence: CDR1 LGHNA, CDR2 YSLEER. CDR3 loop: CASSHGNKGYNSPLHF. CDR3 sequence (DNA): TGCGCCAGCAGCCACGGGAACAAGGGCTATAATTCACCCCTCCACTTT.

The rearrangement joins TRBV6-4 to TRBJ2-1; TRBD1 matches 7 bases. Trimming cost V 0 bases and J 7 bases; bases outside gene matches: 9. This CDR3 comprises 16 residues. In germline, CDR1 is MRHNA, CDR2 SNTAGT. CDR3 protein: CASSDSRRGNRNEQFF. As DNA, the CDR3 is TGTGCCAGCAGTGACTCACGCAGGGGGAACAGGAATGAGCAGTTCTTC.

This clone was counted a few times. The chain combines TRBV5-1 with TRBJ1-1, with 10 nucleotides matching TRBD1. With 0 bases clipped from V and 7 bases from J, the junction kept 9 bases outside the gene matches. CDR3 length: 16 residues. CDR1 and CDR2 (germline): SGHRS, YFSETQ. Written as DNA, the CDR3 is TGCGCCAGCAGCTTGGGATCCCCGGGACAGGGGAATGAAGCTTTCTTT. Encoded protein: CASSLGSPGQGNEAFF.

J is TRBJ2-4 and V is TRBV6-1; possibly TRBD1 or TRBD2 for D (5 bases each). CDR3 size: 19 residues. Trimming took off 2 bases at V and 0 bases at J, with 20 bases between the two ends. Germline V gene lookup returns CDR1 MNHNS and CDR2 SASEGT. CDR3 nucleotides: TGTGCCAGCAGTGAAATGGGTGCATTCCGAGGGGTAGCCAAAAACATTCAGTACTTC. Protein product: CASSEMGAFRGVAKNIQYF.

The chain has TRBV9 and TRBJ2-7, with TRBD2 matching 8 bases. V was pared by 7 bases and J by 2 bases, with 23 bases of the junction left unmatched. The CDR3 is 19 residues long. Germline-derived CDR1 and CDR2 are SGDLS and YYNGEE. CDR3 nucleotides: TGTGCCAGCCCCTACCCAACCCCGCAGGGGACTAGGACCACCTACGAGCAGTACTTC. Protein sequence: CASPYPTPQGTRTTYEQYF.